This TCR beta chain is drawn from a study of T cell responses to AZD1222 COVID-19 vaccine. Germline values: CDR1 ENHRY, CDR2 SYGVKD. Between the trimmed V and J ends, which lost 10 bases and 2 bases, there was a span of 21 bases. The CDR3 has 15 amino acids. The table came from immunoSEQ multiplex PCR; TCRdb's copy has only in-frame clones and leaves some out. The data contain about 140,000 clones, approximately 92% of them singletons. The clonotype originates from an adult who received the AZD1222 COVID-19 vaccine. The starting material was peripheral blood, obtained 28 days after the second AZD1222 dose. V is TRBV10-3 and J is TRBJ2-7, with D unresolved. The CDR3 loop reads CATHIEPDTPYEQYF. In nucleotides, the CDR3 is TGTGCCACTCACATCGAGCCGGATACCCCCTACGAGCAGTACTTC.